These 15 T cell receptor beta chains were all obtained from the same sample, sequenced in a study of blood T cell repertoires in COVID-19. Using immunoSEQ multiplex PCR, the repertoire was profiled, and TCRdb retains in-frame clones only, with some absent. This repertoire shows approximately 150,000 clones, approximately 81% found once; its top ten account for less than 3.5%. Material for sequencing was peripheral blood. Source of these receptors: a human donor with acute or convalescent COVID-19. The donor label of this sample is uncertain.

This chain links TRBV11-2 with TRBJ1-1; no firm D call. V was clipped by 2 bases and J by 3 bases, with 7 bases between them. CDR3 length equals 13 residues. CDR1 and CDR2 (germline): SGHAT, FQNNGV. Here the CDR3 reads CASSLFRDTEAFF. The CDR3 DNA sequence: TGTGCCAGCAGCTTATTCCGGGACACTGAAGCTTTCTTT. The full variable domain, its missing parts supplied by reference TRBV11-2 and TRBJ1-1, is EAGVAQSPRYKIIEKRQSVAFWCNPISGHATLYWYQQILGQGPKLLIQFQNNGVVDDSQLPKDRFSAERLKGVDSTLKIQPAKLEDSAVYLCASSLFRDTEAFFGQGTRLTVV.

This chain links TRBV24-1 with TRBJ1-5; weak D call: TRBD1 (5 bases). CDR3 length: 15 residues. In germline, CDR1 is KGHDR, CDR2 SFDVKD. V was pared by 3 bases and J by 3 bases, with 11 bases between. The CDR3: CATSDTQGSNQPQHF. CDR3 in DNA: TGTGCCACCAGTGATACTCAGGGTTCCAATCAGCCCCAGCATTTT.

The gene calls are TRBV29-1 and TRBJ1-1, with D uncertain. V was shortened by 3 bases and J by 5 bases, with 16 bases between the two germline ends. CDR1 and CDR2 (germline): SQVTM, ANQGSEA. The CDR3 spans 14 residues. CDR3 residues: CSVEQARGGTEAFF. The CDR3 DNA reads as TGCAGCGTTGAGCAGGCGCGGGGAGGAACTGAAGCTTTCTTT.

This clone was picked up one time. The chain recombines TRBV4-3 with TRBJ2-1, with D perhaps TRBD2 (5 bases). Germline V gives CDR1 LGHNA, CDR2 YSLEER. This CDR3 spans 13 amino acids. V was clipped by 0 bases and J by 12 bases, with 12 bases between them. CDR3: CASSQDRPSRQFF. The CDR3 DNA is TGCGCCAGCAGCCAAGATCGTCCTAGCAGGCAGTTCTTC.

This chain joins TRBV29-1 and TRBJ2-2; the D gene is possibly TRBD1 (5 bases). CDR3 length: 15 residues. CDR1 is SQVTM and CDR2 is ANQGSEA in the germline V gene. The germline V and J ends were trimmed by 0 bases and 4 bases, with 12 bases remaining between them. DNA of the CDR3: TGCAGCGTTGAAGATTCCTCCGACAGCACCGGGGAGCTGTTTTTT. The encoded protein is CSVEDSSDSTGELFF.

CDR3 residues: CASSLGEGRYQPQHF. Here the CDR3 DNA reads TGTGCCAGCAGCTTGGGTGAGGGTCGGTATCAGCCCCAGCATTTT. V is TRBV5-4 and J is TRBJ1-5; D uncertain. Germline assignment: CDR1 SGHNT and CDR2 YYREEE (reference sequence). The CDR3 is 15 amino acids. Trimming removed 0 bases at V and 5 bases at J, with 12 bases between.

The chain combines TRBV2 with TRBJ2-6; D gene ambiguous. The germline CDR1 and CDR2 sequences are SNHLY and FYNNEI. The V gene lost 9 bases and the J gene lost 0 bases, with 21 bases spanning the gap. CDR3 length: 18 amino acids. CDR3 amino acids: CARSPGPYQRSGANVLTF. Written as DNA, the CDR3 is TGTGCCAGAAGTCCCGGTCCATACCAACGCTCTGGGGCCAACGTCCTGACTTTC.

The chain carries TRBV7-2 and TRBJ2-4; 8 bases line up with TRBD1. V lost 5 bases and J lost 6; bases outside the gene matches: 9. The CDR3 covers 15 residues. Germline CDR1 is SGHTA and CDR2 is FQGNSA. The CDR3 DNA is TGTGCCAGCAGCCTAACCGGACAGGGCCTAAACATTCAGTACTTC. Protein: CASSLTGQGLNIQYF.

The chain employs TRBV10-1 and TRBJ1-1; 8 bases line up with TRBD1. In germline, CDR1 is WNHNN, CDR2 SYGVQD (reference sequence). There are 15 residues in the CDR3. V gave up 9 bases and J gave up 3 bases; unmatched junction bases: 12. CDR3 coding DNA: TGCGCCAGGCCAAGTTGGGACAGGCTTTACACTGAAGCTTTCTTT. Its translation: CARPSWDRLYTEAFF.

The rearrangement links TRBV9 to TRBJ1-4; D may be TRBD1 (5 bases). CDR3 length: 18 amino acids. CDR1 is SGDLS, CDR2 YYNGEE, per germline. V lost 0 bases and J lost 3, with 18 bases in between. CDR3 protein: CASSVASGGGFSNEKLFF. CDR3 coding DNA: TGTGCCAGCAGCGTAGCATCCGGGGGGGGTTTCTCTAATGAAAAACTGTTTTTT.

The J gene is TRBJ1-1, the V gene TRBV28; D might be TRBD1 (5 bases). The CDR3 extends over 15 amino acids. Germline V gene sequence: CDR1 MDHEN, CDR2 SYDVKM. The germline V and J ends were trimmed by 2 bases and 1 base, with 11 bases remaining between them. CDR3 DNA sequence: TGTGCCAGCAGTTTAGGCCGCACAGGGAACACTGAAGCTTTCTTT. This encodes CASSLGRTGNTEAFF.

CDR3 region: CASSSVFNEKLFF. CDR3 in DNA: TGCGCCAGCAGCTCGGTTTTTAATGAAAAACTGTTTTTT. J is TRBJ1-4 and V is TRBV5-1; D call uncertain. Germline CDR1 SGHRS, CDR2 YFSETQ. CDR3 length: 13 amino acids. The germline V and J ends were trimmed by 3 bases and 4 bases, with 7 bases remaining between them.

The chain is built from TRBV27 and TRBJ2-7; a possible D gene is TRBD1 (6 bases). In germline, CDR1 is MNHEY, CDR2 SMNVEV (reference sequence). V lost 7 bases and J 2 bases, leaving 18 bases between the germline ends. This CDR3 has 15 residues. Written as DNA, the CDR3 is TGTGCCAGCACCCAGAAGGGCGGACAGCCCTACGAGCAGTACGTC. It is translated as CASTQKGGQPYEQYV.

V and J are TRBV7-6 and TRBJ1-3; D ambiguous. V lost 5 bases and J lost 4, with 15 bases in between. CDR1 is SGHVS and CDR2 is FNYEAQ in the germline V gene. The CDR3 length is 15 residues. Here the CDR3 reads CASSPRGSPGNTIYF. The DNA for the CDR3 is TGTGCCAGCAGCCCGCGAGGAAGCCCCGGAAACACCATATATTTT.

This clone was picked up one time. The V gene is TRBV28, the J gene TRBJ2-7, with D possibly being TRBD2 (6 bases). The CDR3 is 15 residues long. The germline V and J ends were trimmed by 5 bases and 2 bases, with 16 bases remaining between them. Germline V lookup: CDR1 MDHEN, CDR2 SYDVKM. CDR3 DNA: TGTGCCAGCAGTCCGGGGGTTGAGGGCACCTACGAGCAGTACGTC. Its translation is CASSPGVEGTYEQYV.